These 14 T cell receptor beta chains share one sample of origin, sequenced in a study of shared clonotypes between healthy human individuals. Terminally differentiated effector memory CD45RA+ cells were excluded from the naive CD8 cells, which were CD45RO-negative and positively selected for CCR7. This table comes from immunoSEQ multiplex PCR, and its TCRdb copy is limited to in-frame clones, with some not included. The profile shows about 600,000 clones, around 95% of them singletons. The sample comprised naive CD8+ T cells sorted from blood. The receptors originated from a young woman in good health.

The chain employs TRBV7-2 and TRBJ2-1; D is unclear. The CDR3 consists of 15 residues. Between the trimmed V and J ends, which lost 8 bases and 2 bases, there was a span of 16 bases. Germline V gives CDR1 SGHTA, CDR2 FQGNSA. CDR3 protein: CASGLGSPAYNEQFF. In DNA, the CDR3 is TGTGCCAGCGGGTTGGGGTCCCCGGCCTACAATGAGCAGTTCTTC.

The chain has TRBV28 and TRBJ1-6; D is uncertain. CDR3 size: 17 residues. V lost 6 bases and J lost 0, with 15 bases in between. Germline V gene sequence: CDR1 MDHEN, CDR2 SYDVKM. DNA of the CDR3: TGTGCCAGCAGCCCCGTAGCCAAAAGCTCCTATAATTCACCCCTCCACTTT. This gives the protein CASSPVAKSSYNSPLHF. Combining the CDR3 with reference TRBV28 and TRBJ1-6 gives the whole variable domain DVKVTQSSRYLVKRTGEKVFLECVQDMDHENMFWYRQDPGLGLRLIYFSYDVKMKEKGDIPEGYSVSREKKERFSLILESASTNQTSMYLCASSPVAKSSYNSPLHFGNGTRLTVT.

CDR3 region: CASSLGTPYNEQFF. The CDR3 nucleotides read TGTGCCAGCAGCCTCGGGACCCCTTACAATGAGCAGTTCTTC. The chain couples TRBV14 to TRBJ2-1; D could derive from TRBD1 or TRBD2 (5 bases each). This CDR3 comprises 14 residues. Germline CDR1 SGHDN, CDR2 FVKESK. V was trimmed by 4 bases and J by 4 bases, leaving 11 bases between them.

J is TRBJ1-4 and V is TRBV27; TRBD1 matches at 8 bases. This CDR3 region has 15 residues. The germline CDR1 and CDR2 sequences are MNHEY and SMNVEV (reference sequence). The junction had 4 bases not matched to a gene; V was cut back by 5 bases and J by 2 bases. CDR3 sequence reads: CASSTSGGTNEKLFF. CDR3 sequence (DNA): TGTGCCAGCAGTACCTCAGGGGGCACTAATGAAAAACTGTTTTTT.

This chain links TRBV27 with TRBJ1-2; no clear D gene. The CDR3 length is 16 residues. The V and J ends lost 11 bases and 4 bases respectively, with 26 bases between them. Germline V CDR1 and CDR2: MNHEY, SMNVEV (reference sequence). CDR3 sequence reads: CALIRQLDQKGYGYTF. CDR3 DNA sequence: TGTGCCCTGATCAGGCAGCTTGACCAAAAGGGCTATGGCTACACCTTC.

This chain links TRBV7-9 with TRBJ2-3; 7 bases are shared with TRBD2. The V gene's germline CDR1 is SEHNR and CDR2 FQNEAQ (reference sequence). The trim removed 0 bases at V and 3 bases at J, leaving 6 bases unmatched. The CDR3 runs 16 residues. In DNA, the CDR3 is TGTGCCAGCAGCTTAGCAGGCGGGAGAGAGACAGATACGCAGTATTTT. Residues: CASSLAGGRETDTQYF.

This clone was observed once. This chain joins TRBV29-1 and TRBJ2-1, with unresolved D. This CDR3 is built from 14 residues. Germline assignment: CDR1 SQVTM and CDR2 ANQGSEA. Trimming removed 0 bases from V and 9 bases from J, with 15 bases in between. The CDR3 nucleotides are TGCAGCGTTGAAGAGGGTATGACCGCCAGTGAGCAGTTCTTC. This translates into CSVEEGMTASEQFF.

V is TRBV9 and J is TRBJ2-1, with D perhaps matching TRBD1 (6 bases). V was cut by 3 bases and J by 4 bases, with 8 bases left in between. The CDR3 length is 13 residues. In germline, CDR1 is SGDLS, CDR2 YYNGEE. The CDR3 bases are TGTGCCAGCAGCGACGGACAGTACAATGAGCAGTTCTTC. Protein product: CASSDGQYNEQFF.

The chain is built from TRBV11-2 and TRBJ1-1, with 10 bases that match TRBD1. Germline V gene data show CDR1 as SGHAT and CDR2 as FQNNGV. The length of the CDR3 is 15 residues. V shed 4 bases and J 8 bases; nucleotides not matched to a gene: 10. CDR3 DNA sequence: TGTGCCAGCAGCTCCCCCGGGACAGGGGTGATAGAAGCTTTCTTT. Protein product: CASSSPGTGVIEAFF.

The V call is TRBV5-5, the J call TRBJ2-5; TRBD2 matches 7 bases. With 0 bases clipped from V and 1 base from J, the junction kept 6 bases outside the gene matches. The germline V gene has CDR1 SGHKS and CDR2 YYEKEE (reference sequence). CDR3 length: 16 residues. DNA for the CDR3: TGTGCCAGCAGCTTGGAGGTGGGAGGGGTCCAAGAGACCCAGTACTTC. Amino acids: CASSLEVGGVQETQYF.

CDR3 residues: CASSSRVSPYNEQFF. Here the CDR3 DNA reads TGTGCCAGCAGCTCCAGGGTATCACCCTACAATGAGCAGTTCTTC. The V gene is TRBV5-4, the J gene TRBJ2-1, with D perhaps TRBD1 (5 bases). CDR1 SGHNT and CDR2 YYREEE come from the germline V gene (reference sequence). V was cut by 3 bases and J by 2 bases, with 12 bases left in between. This CDR3 spans 15 amino acids.

The gene calls are TRBV4-1 and TRBJ2-7; D tentatively reads TRBD1 or TRBD2 (5 bases each). There are 16 residues in the CDR3. Trimming took 3 bases from V and 0 from J, leaving 15 bases between them. Per the germline V gene, CDR1 is MGHRA and CDR2 is YSYEKL. CDR3 coding DNA: TGCGCCAGCAGCCATTTCTCCGGGACCGGCTCCTACGAGCAGTACTTC. This sequence encodes CASSHFSGTGSYEQYF.

This clone has a handful of counts. This rearrangement joins TRBV4-1 to TRBJ2-1; TRBD2 matches 7 bases. The CDR3 extends over 14 amino acids. Losses at the gene ends were 1 base for V and 6 bases for J; bases not matched to a gene: 3. Germline V gene lookup returns CDR1 MGHRA and CDR2 YSYEKL. DNA of the CDR3: TGCGCCAGCAGCCAAGGGCGGGAGCGCAATGAGCAGTTCTTC. It yields the protein CASSQGRERNEQFF.

Comment on this clone: Other DNA sequences in this sample translate to the same CDR3. This rearrangement joins TRBV27 to TRBJ2-1; TRBD2 is a possible D gene (6 bases). Germline CDR1 MNHEY, CDR2 SMNVEV (reference sequence). The CDR3 contains 15 residues. V lost 1 base and J 4 bases, leaving 11 bases between the germline ends. CDR3 residues: CASSLLAETYNEQFF. In nucleotides, the CDR3 is TGTGCCAGCAGTTTATTAGCGGAAACTTACAATGAGCAGTTCTTC.